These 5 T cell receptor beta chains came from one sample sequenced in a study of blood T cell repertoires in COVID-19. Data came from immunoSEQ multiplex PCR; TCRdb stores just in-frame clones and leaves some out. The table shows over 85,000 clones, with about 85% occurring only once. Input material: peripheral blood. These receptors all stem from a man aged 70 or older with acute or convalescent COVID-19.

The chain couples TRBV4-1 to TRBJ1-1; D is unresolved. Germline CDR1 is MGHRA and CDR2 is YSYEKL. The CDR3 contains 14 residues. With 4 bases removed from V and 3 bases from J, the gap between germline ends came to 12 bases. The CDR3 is CASSLVPGDTEAFF. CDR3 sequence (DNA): TGCGCCAGCAGCCTAGTTCCCGGGGACACTGAAGCTTTCTTT.

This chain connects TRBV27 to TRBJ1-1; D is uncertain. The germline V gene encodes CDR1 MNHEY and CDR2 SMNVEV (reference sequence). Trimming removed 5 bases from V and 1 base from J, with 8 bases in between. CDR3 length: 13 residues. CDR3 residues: CASSLTTNTEAFF. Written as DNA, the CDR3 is TGTGCCAGCAGTCTCACAACGAACACTGAAGCTTTCTTT.

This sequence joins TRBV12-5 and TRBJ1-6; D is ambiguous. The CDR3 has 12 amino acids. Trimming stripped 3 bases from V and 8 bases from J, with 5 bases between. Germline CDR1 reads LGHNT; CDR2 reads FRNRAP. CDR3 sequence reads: CASGFVHSPLHF. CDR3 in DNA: TGTGCTAGTGGTTTCGTCCATTCACCCCTCCACTTT.

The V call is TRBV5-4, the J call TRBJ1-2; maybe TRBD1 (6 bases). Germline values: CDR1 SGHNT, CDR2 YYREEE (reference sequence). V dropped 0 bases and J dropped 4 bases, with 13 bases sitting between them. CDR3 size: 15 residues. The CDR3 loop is CASSLGTDQVYGYTF. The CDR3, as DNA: TGTGCCAGCAGCTTGGGGACAGACCAAGTCTATGGCTACACCTTC.

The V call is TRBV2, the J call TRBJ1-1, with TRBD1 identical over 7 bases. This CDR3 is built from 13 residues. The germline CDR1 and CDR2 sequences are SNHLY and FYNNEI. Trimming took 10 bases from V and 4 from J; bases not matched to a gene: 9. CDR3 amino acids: CANQTGKGTEAFF. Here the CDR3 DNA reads TGTGCCAATCAGACAGGGAAGGGCACTGAAGCTTTCTTT.